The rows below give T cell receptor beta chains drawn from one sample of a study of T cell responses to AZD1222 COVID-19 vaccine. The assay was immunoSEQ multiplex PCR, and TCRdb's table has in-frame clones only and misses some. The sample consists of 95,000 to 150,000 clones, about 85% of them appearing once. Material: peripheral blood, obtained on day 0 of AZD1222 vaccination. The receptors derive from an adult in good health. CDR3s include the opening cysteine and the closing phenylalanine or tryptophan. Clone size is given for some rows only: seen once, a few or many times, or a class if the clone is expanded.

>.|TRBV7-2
CASSSKRGFDEQYF
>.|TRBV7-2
CASSPGQGGNQPQHF
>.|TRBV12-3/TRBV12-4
CASSSSLDTQYF
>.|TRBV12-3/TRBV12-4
CASSFGGLKAFF
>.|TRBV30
CAWNQGSTDTQYF
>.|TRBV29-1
CSAKQGADSPLHF
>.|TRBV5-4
CASSRRLFMSSGANVLTF
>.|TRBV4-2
CASSQARGLSPLHF
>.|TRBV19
CASRVTGFHQPQHF
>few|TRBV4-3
CASSQGGPANYGYTF